The 5 T cell receptor beta chains presented below share a single source sample, sequenced in a study of blood T cell repertoires in COVID-19. Profiled with immunoSEQ multiplex PCR; TCRdb holds only in-frame clones, not every one. The sample has around 84,000 clones, 80% seen once. Sequencing input: peripheral blood. Source of these receptors: a woman aged 40 to 49 with active or convalescent COVID-19.

The chain uses TRBV28 and TRBJ2-5; 7 bases map to TRBD1. V lost 4 bases to trimming and J lost 11 bases; unmatched junction nucleotides: 16. Germline values: CDR1 MDHEN, CDR2 SYDVKM. The length of the CDR3 is 15 residues. The CDR3 DNA follows: TGTGCCAGCAGTTGGAACTCCGGGACAGTTATCCATCAGTACTTC. This encodes CASSWNSGTVIHQYF.

The rearrangement uses TRBV11-2 and TRBJ1-5; D gene unclear. The CDR3 extends over 13 amino acids. The germline V gene has CDR1 SGHAT and CDR2 FQNNGV. V lost 5 bases to trimming and J lost 5 bases, with 10 bases between them. CDR3 protein: CASSPGRDQPQHF. The CDR3 region has the DNA TGTGCCAGCAGCCCTGGGCGGGATCAGCCCCAGCATTTT.

The chain carries TRBV11-3 and TRBJ2-5, with TRBD1 matching 7 bases. The V gene's germline CDR1 is SGHNT and CDR2 YENEEA. V lost 6 bases and J lost 5; bases outside the gene matches: 9. The CDR3 has 14 residues. For the CDR3, the DNA is TGTGCCAGCAGTCGGGACAGTCAATCGGAGACCCAGTACTTC. Amino acids: CASSRDSQSETQYF.

The chain joins TRBV5-4 to TRBJ1-2, with D possibly TRBD1 on 6 matching bases. Trimming removed 2 bases from V and 3 bases from J, with 14 bases in between. Looked up from germline, CDR1 is SGHNT and CDR2 is YYREEE (reference sequence). This CDR3 comprises 15 residues. The CDR3, as DNA: TGTGCCAGCAGCTTCCTAGTCGGACAGTACTATGGCTACACCTTC. It encodes CASSFLVGQYYGYTF.

CDR3 region: CASSLGVQGMDTQYF. The CDR3, as DNA: TGTGCCAGCAGCCTGGGGGTACAGGGGATGGATACGCAGTATTTT. V is TRBV7-9 and J is TRBJ2-3; 7 bases match TRBD1. The CDR3 consists of 15 residues. Trimming at V came to 5 bases and at J to 6 bases, leaving 11 bases not matched to a gene. Germline CDR1 reads SEHNR; CDR2 reads FQNEAQ (reference sequence).